A single sample gave rise to the 2 T cell receptor beta chains below, sequenced in a study of shared clonotypes between healthy human individuals. The repertoire was sequenced with immunoSEQ multiplex PCR; TCRdb's copy has only in-frame clones and lacks some. The sample has approximately 2.5 million clones, around nine tenths seen once. Sample: naive CD4+ T cells sorted from blood. Subset meaning: CD45RA+ positively selected. The receptors were gathered from a young man in good health.

This sequence joins TRBV4-3 and TRBJ2-3, with TRBD1 identical over 8 bases. J gave up 13 bases and V 3 bases, and 24 bases lay outside the gene matches. CDR3 size: 18 residues. Germline CDR1 reads LGHNA; CDR2 reads YSLEER. CDR3 sequence (DNA): TGCGCCAGCAGCCAGCCTTCCGCATTAGGCAACCGGGACAGGCGGGAGTATTTT. This gives the protein CASSQPSALGNRDRREYF.

The chain uses TRBV13 and TRBJ1-5, with D uncertain. Germline V gives CDR1 PRHDT, CDR2 FYEKMQ (reference sequence). The length of the CDR3 is 15 residues. With 0 bases removed from V and 2 bases from J, the gap between germline ends came to 8 bases. The CDR3 coding sequence is TGTGCCAGCAGCTTAGGAAGATGGGGCAATCAGCCCCAGCATTTT. Residues: CASSLGRWGNQPQHF. Full variable domain (remainder filled in from reference TRBV13 and TRBJ1-5): AAGVIQSPRHLIKEKRETATLKCYPIPRHDTVYWYQQGPGQDPQFLISFYEKMQSDKGSIPDRFSAQQFSDYHSELNMSSLELGDSALYFCASSLGRWGNQPQHFGDGTRLSIL.